These 17 T cell receptor beta chains originate from one sample sequenced in a study of blood T cell repertoires in COVID-19. TCRdb keeps only in-frame clones here, not all; method: immunoSEQ multiplex PCR. Of around 70,000 clones listed, 75% to 85% are singletons. The material sequenced was peripheral blood. These receptors came from a woman aged 70-85 years with acute or convalescent COVID-19.

The V gene is TRBV28, the J gene TRBJ2-1; TRBD2 is a possible D gene (7 bases). Germline V gene lookup returns CDR1 MDHEN and CDR2 SYDVKM. This CDR3 spans 16 amino acids. V gave up 3 bases and J gave up 8 bases, with 20 bases separating them. CDR3 residues: CASSFSLGEGEDEQFF. CDR3 in DNA: TGTGCCAGCAGTTTTAGCCTTGGGGAGGGGGAAGATGAGCAGTTCTTC. Full variable domain (outside the CDR3, taken from reference TRBV28 and TRBJ2-1): DVKVTQSSRYLVKRTGEKVFLECVQDMDHENMFWYRQDPGLGLRLIYFSYDVKMKEKGDIPEGYSVSREKKERFSLILESASTNQTSMYLCASSFSLGEGEDEQFFGPGTRLTVL.

CDR3 sequence (DNA): TGCGCCAGCAGCCGCGTACAGGACGTGAACACTGAAGCTTTCTTT. This translates into CASSRVQDVNTEAFF. The chain recombines TRBV4-1 with TRBJ1-1; tentatively, D is TRBD1 (5 bases). The CDR3 is 15 residues long. Trimming pared 4 bases from V and 0 bases from J, leaving 12 bases between. Germline V gene data show CDR1 as MGHRA and CDR2 as YSYEKL.

The chain combines TRBV25-1 with TRBJ1-4; weak D call: TRBD1 (5 bases). The length of the CDR3 is 14 residues. Germline V CDR1 and CDR2: MGHDK, SYGVNS. V was trimmed by 8 bases and J by 8 bases, leaving 18 bases between them. The CDR3 loop is CASGRGGGEEKLFF. The CDR3 region has the DNA TGTGCCAGCGGCCGGGGGGGAGGGGAAGAAAAACTGTTTTTT.

This clone showed up many times. The CDR3 DNA reads TGTGCCAGTAGTATTCACCATGGGGGACAACCGAACACTGAAGCTTTCTTT. Its translation is CASSIHHGGQPNTEAFF. The rearrangement joins TRBV19 to TRBJ1-1; perhaps TRBD1 as D (6 bases). The CDR3 is made up of 17 amino acids. CDR1 is LNHDA, CDR2 SQIVND, per germline (reference sequence). Trimming shortened V by 3 bases and J by 1 base, and 18 bases separated the two germline ends.

V and J are TRBV28 and TRBJ1-2; 7 positions match TRBD1. The length of the CDR3 is 14 residues. Trimming took 6 bases from V and 4 from J; bases not matched to a gene: 8. The V gene's germline CDR1 is MDHEN and CDR2 SYDVKM. The CDR3 DNA follows: TGTGCCAGCAGAACGGACAGGCCGGTCTATGGCTACACCTTC. It translates to CASRTDRPVYGYTF.

The V call is TRBV27, the J call TRBJ2-1; TRBD2 aligns across 7 bases. Germline V lookup: CDR1 MNHEY, CDR2 SMNVEV (reference sequence). Unmatched junction bases numbered 10, after V lost 7 bases and J lost 7 bases. CDR3 length: 14 residues. CDR3 in amino acids: CASNQKPGGNEQFF. CDR3 DNA: TGTGCCAGCAATCAAAAGCCCGGGGGGAATGAGCAGTTCTTC.

The table lists this clone with a count of one. The chain uses TRBV6-5 and TRBJ1-1, with no clear D. The ends were cut back, 2 bases at V and 3 bases at J, with 10 bases in the middle. The CDR3 consists of 14 residues. Looked up from germline, CDR1 is MNHEY and CDR2 is SVGAGI. CDR3 sequence (DNA): TGTGCCAGCAGTTACAGGAAGGAGGACACTGAAGCTTTCTTT. Its translation is CASSYRKEDTEAFF.

The rearrangement uses TRBV28 and TRBJ2-7; D might be TRBD2 (6 bases). The germline CDR1 and CDR2 sequences are MDHEN and SYDVKM. The CDR3 length is 14 residues. Between the trimmed V and J ends, which lost 8 bases and 3 bases, there was a span of 17 bases. CDR3 in amino acids: CASCPAMGLYEQYF. The CDR3 nucleotides are TGTGCCAGCTGCCCGGCGATGGGACTCTACGAGCAGTACTTC.

The rearrangement joins TRBV14 to TRBJ2-7, with D possibly TRBD2 on 6 matching bases. V was trimmed by 4 bases and J by 2 bases, leaving 18 bases between them. The germline gives CDR1 SGHDN, CDR2 FVKESK. CDR3 length: 16 amino acids. The CDR3 protein is CASSPIRDLPPYEQYF. The CDR3 nucleotides read TGTGCCAGCAGCCCTATCCGGGACTTACCTCCCTACGAGCAGTACTTC.

The genes are TRBV5-1 and TRBJ1-1; D is undetermined. V was cut by 4 bases and J by 1 base, with 17 bases left in between. The CDR3 sequence is 16 residues long. The germline CDR1 and CDR2 sequences are SGHRS and YFSETQ. Here the CDR3 reads CASSLDRSATNTEAFF. For the CDR3, the DNA is TGCGCCAGCAGCCTGGATCGGTCAGCGACGAACACTGAAGCTTTCTTT. Variable domain in full (rest from reference TRBV5-1 and TRBJ1-1): KAGVTQTPRYLIKTRGQQVTLSCSPISGHRSVSWYQQTPGQGLQFLFEYFSETQRNKGNFPGRFSGRQFSNSRSEMNVSTLELGDSALYLCASSLDRSATNTEAFFGQGTRLTVV.

This chain links TRBV6-5 with TRBJ1-3; 7 bases fit TRBD1. Losses at the gene ends were 4 bases for V and 1 base for J; bases not matched to a gene: 7. The CDR3 has 16 residues. Germline-derived CDR1 and CDR2 are MNHEY and SVGAGI. The CDR3 nucleotides read TGTGCCAGCAGTTTCACAGGGGTTTCATCTGGAAACACCATATATTTT. This sequence encodes CASSFTGVSSGNTIYF.

V and J are TRBV5-1 and TRBJ2-4; the D gene is possibly TRBD2 (6 bases). The germline gives CDR1 SGHRS, CDR2 YFSETQ. The V end lost 0 bases, the J end lost 6 bases, and 16 bases lay between the germline ends. CDR3 size: 16 residues. The chain's CDR3 is CASSLGGGTPGNIQYF. DNA of the CDR3: TGCGCCAGCAGCTTGGGGGGCGGGACTCCCGGAAACATTCAGTACTTC. Full variable domain (remainder filled in from reference TRBV5-1 and TRBJ2-4): KAGVTQTPRYLIKTRGQQVTLSCSPISGHRSVSWYQQTPGQGLQFLFEYFSETQRNKGNFPGRFSGRQFSNSRSEMNVSTLELGDSALYLCASSLGGGTPGNIQYFGAGTRLSVL.

In this sample, this clone turned up a few times. The rearrangement links TRBV20-1 to TRBJ1-1; D gene uncertain. This CDR3 is built from 11 residues. V was pared by 4 bases and J by 0 bases, with 3 bases between. The germline V gene has CDR1 DFQATT and CDR2 SNEGSKA (reference sequence). The CDR3 nucleotides are TGCAGTGCTAATATGAACACTGAAGCTTTCTTT. Its translation is CSANMNTEAFF.

CDR3 region: CASSEGDRGNQPQHF. In DNA form, the CDR3 reads TGTGCCAGCAGTGAAGGGGACAGGGGCAATCAGCCCCAGCATTTT. The J gene is TRBJ1-5, the V gene TRBV6-1; TRBD1 agrees at 9 bases. V lost 1 base and J lost 2; bases outside the gene matches: 0. Germline CDR1 is MNHNS and CDR2 is SASEGT. The CDR3 contains 15 residues.

The CDR3 protein is CASSVSLAGGPGDEQFF. The CDR3 nucleotides read TGTGCCAGCAGCGTTAGCCTAGCGGGAGGGCCGGGAGATGAGCAGTTCTTC. The chain combines TRBV9 with TRBJ2-1; 12 bases match TRBD2. Germline trimming cut 2 bases from V and 8 bases from J; bases unmatched to any gene: 11. CDR3 length: 17 amino acids. CDR1 is SGDLS, CDR2 YYNGEE, per germline. Full variable domain (remainder filled in from reference TRBV9 and TRBJ2-1): DSGVTQTPKHLITATGQRVTLRCSPRSGDLSVYWYQQSLDQGLQFLIQYYNGEERAKGNILERFSAQQFPDLHSELNLSSLELGDSALYFCASSVSLAGGPGDEQFFGPGTRLTVL.

V is TRBV7-8 and J is TRBJ2-7, with 7 bases aligning to TRBD2. Germline V gene data show CDR1 as SGHVS and CDR2 as FQNEAQ. This CDR3 region has 16 residues. Germline trimming cut 3 bases from V and 0 bases from J; bases unmatched to any gene: 8. The CDR3 coding sequence is TGTGCCAGCAGCTTCCTGAGCGGGGTCAGCTCCTACGAGCAGTACTTC. This translates into CASSFLSGVSSYEQYF.

The chain carries TRBV7-2 and TRBJ2-3; TRBD2 is a possible D gene (6 bases). Germline-derived CDR1 and CDR2 are SGHTA and FQGNSA. This CDR3 is built from 16 residues. The V and J ends lost 4 bases and 0 bases respectively, with 14 bases between them. CDR3 protein: CASSSSGLPSTDTQYF. In nucleotides, the CDR3 is TGTGCCAGCAGCTCTTCGGGACTCCCCAGCACAGATACGCAGTATTTT.